This T cell receptor beta chain was sequenced for a study of T cells in Graves' hyperthyroidism and ophthalmopathy (dated by TCRdb to about 2019). Regarding the research as a whole: Peripheral blood samples were taken at the time of initial diagnosis, prior to any treatment. To identify TCR V-J signatures that set the groups apart, the researchers used a discovery cohort of more than 95 patients, made up of around 40 with Graves' ophthalmopathy and about 60 with stable Graves' hyperthyroidism. Prospective prediction of ophthalmopathy was tested in an independent validation cohort consisting of about 20 hyperthyroidism patients and some 16 patients who later progressed to ophthalmopathy. The 95 to 100 discovery patients were randomly divided into training and test sets at a 7:3 ratio. Thyroid tissue and blood T-cell repertoires from six or seven Graves' hyperthyroidism patients were also compared in the study. After blood sampling, hyperthyroidism patients were treated with methimazole at a starting dose of 30 mg daily, and ophthalmopathy patients were treated with high-dose intravenous methylprednisolone. TCR Vbeta CDR3 sequencing of around 130 peripheral blood samples (about 45 ophthalmopathy, 75 hyperthyroidism and roughly 17 progressor patients) is reported in the paper.

TCR beta CDR3 regions were amplified from RNA transcripts. The TCR CDR3 was subjected to a first round of RT-PCR using the HTBI primer set and the Qiagen OneStep RT-PCR kit. A second multiplex PCR round built the libraries, followed by size selection and purification. Paired-end sequencing of the libraries was performed with 100 bp reads on an Illumina HiSeq2000. The authors processed their data as follows. Raw data were processed with SOAPnuke, discarding reads with adapters, uncalled bases, mean Phred below 15, or no exact constant-primer or identifier match. High-quality paired reads were merged using COPE v1.2.5, and each unique nucleotide sequence was defined as a clonotype. MiTCR v1.1 was used to align clonotypes to the IMGT TRBV, TRBD and TRBJ reference segments. Analysis was restricted to V-J combinations with a frequency above 0.0001, which covered roughly 99% of repertoires. A TCS score was defined as the ratio between F50 (clonal expansion) and ExV (chaos), using BLOSUM62-based TCRdist between CDR3 peptides within each V-J. Welch's t-statistics and random forest reduced roughly 530 V-J features to fewer than 15, which were used in a naive Bayes classifier (R e1071). Using fastp at Q25 and MiXCR, TCRdb reprocessed the public reads and kept productive beta chains. Entries are consolidated by CDR3 protein sequence, retaining the most common genes and DNA. TCRdb assigned the V and J calls; the authors' analysis was not used. The sample data list about 380,000 distinct CDR3 sequences, and about 15% of these were observed just once. Of the sample, around a fifth falls within the top ten clones.

In this sample, this clonotype turned up many times. It has no known antigen specificity. It has no much larger one-base neighbor in the sample; base qualities were not kept. In the ophthalmopathy patients, disease was moderately to severely active, with a Clinical Activity Score of 3 or more, a NOSPECS grade of 4 or more, and a duration of less than 3 months. Any patient with an uncontrolled infection, another autoimmune disease, pregnancy or lactation was excluded. Clinical symptoms, serum thyroxine and TRAb, thyroid ultrasound, and orbital computed tomography formed the basis for the diagnoses. Ficoll-Paque density gradient centrifugation was used to isolate PBMCs from approximately 10 ml of fresh peripheral blood. Total RNA was extracted using Trizol reagent, and RNA quality was assessed on an Agilent 2100 Bioanalyzer. The research as a whole found: In validation, progression to ophthalmopathy was predicted by the model with 70.59% sensitivity and 72% to 80% specificity, a median of 6.5 months before onset. No statistical method was used to fix the sample size in advance, and group allocation was not hidden from the investigators. Ophthalmopathy was separated from stable hyperthyroidism by a 13 V-J signature model, with around 90% sensitivity and approximately 84% specificity obtained in cross-validation and 80%/75% obtained in testing. Blood samples also contained most of the expanded thyroid clonotypes (frequency above 0.001), which suggests that blood repertoires may reflect thyroid immune responses.

This sequence was found in a woman in her thirties with Graves' ophthalmopathy. Input material: blood.

The CDR3 region: CASSLISGLAGVNNEQFF. The nucleotides are TGTGCCAGCAGTTTAATATCGGGACTAGCGGGGGTTAACAATGAGCAGTTCTTC. Rearrangement joined TRBV7-9 to TRBJ2-1, with TRBD2 matching 14 junction bases. Counted from cysteine to phenylalanine, this CDR3 has 18 amino acids. Only CDR3 DNA remains: 54 bases, in frame from the first base. From the germline V gene (reference sequence), CDR1 is SEHNR and CDR2 is FQNEAQ. V has 6 bases trimmed and J has 5 bases trimmed; junction bases matching no gene number 12.